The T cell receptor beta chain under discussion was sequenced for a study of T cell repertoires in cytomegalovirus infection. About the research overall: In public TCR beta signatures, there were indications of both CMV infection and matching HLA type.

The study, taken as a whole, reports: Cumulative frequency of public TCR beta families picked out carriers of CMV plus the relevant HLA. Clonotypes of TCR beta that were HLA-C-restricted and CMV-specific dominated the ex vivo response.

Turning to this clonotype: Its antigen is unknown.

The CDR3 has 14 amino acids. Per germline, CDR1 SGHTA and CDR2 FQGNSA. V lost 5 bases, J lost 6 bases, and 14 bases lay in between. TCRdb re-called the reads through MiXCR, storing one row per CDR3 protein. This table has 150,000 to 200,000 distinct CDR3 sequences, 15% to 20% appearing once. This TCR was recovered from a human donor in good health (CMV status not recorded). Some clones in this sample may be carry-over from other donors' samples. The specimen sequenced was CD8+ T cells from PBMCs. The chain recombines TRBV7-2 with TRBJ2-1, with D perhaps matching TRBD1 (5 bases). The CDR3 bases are TGTGCCAGCAGCACAGGTAGGACCCTCAATGAGCAGTTCTTC. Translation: CASSTGRTLNEQFF.